These T cell receptor beta chains were read from a single sample in a study of CD8 T cells in Susac syndrome. TCRdb analysed the immunoSEQ multiplex PCR reads with MiXCR anew, one entry per CDR3 protein. The sample has about 120,000 distinct CDR3 sequences; 85% to 95% are singletons. Sequenced sample: CD4+ T cells from PBMCs. These receptors came from a human donor in good health. CDR3s leave out the opening cysteine and the closing phenylalanine or tryptophan. The order of the fields is V gene, J gene, clone size, CDR3 protein. Some rows have no size entry. The others give once, few or many, or a class for an expanded clone.

>TRBV18|TRBJ2-5|-
ASSPPGGETQY
>TRBV12-3/TRBV12-4|TRBJ2-3|once
ASGNPYTQY
>TRBV30|TRBJ2-7|-
AYYLQGGRSYEQY
>TRBV28|TRBJ2-7|-
ASSSYTGTGRHEQY
>TRBV27|TRBJ2-7|-
ASSGGQLYEQY
>TRBV11-2|TRBJ1-2|-
ASSLVHRRLSNYGYT
>TRBV12-3/TRBV12-4|TRBJ2-5|-
ASMSVGETQY
>TRBV6-2/TRBV6-3|TRBJ2-3|-
ASSPGGLNADTQY
>TRBV7-3|TRBJ2-3|-
ASSSAGSVTDTQY
>TRBV30|TRBJ2-5|-
AWSGNSRETQY
>TRBV10-3|TRBJ1-1|-
AISPTGESTEAF
>TRBV27|TRBJ2-1|-
ASSLSPRPTIRF
>TRBV2|TRBJ2-2|-
ASSKQGAGELF
>TRBV19|TRBJ1-5|-
ASSPGTPGNQPQH
>TRBV7-9|TRBJ2-5|-
ASSLRGLAEETQY
>TRBV29-1|TRBJ2-3|-
SVGQGAIDTQY
>TRBV6-2/TRBV6-3|TRBJ1-2|-
ASTFGDGYT
>TRBV4-2|TRBJ2-7|-
ASSQDTGGGNYEQY
>TRBV30|TRBJ2-1|once
AWSPDDRGPQF
>TRBV20-1|TRBJ2-7|-
SADRSGALPYEQY
>TRBV18|TRBJ2-5|-
ASSPGTNQETQY
>TRBV20-1|TRBJ1-4|-
SARNRDRGTTNEKLF
>TRBV7-8|TRBJ2-7|-
ASSTRLAGLSYEQY
>TRBV29-1|TRBJ2-6|-
SVEESGANVLT
>TRBV3-1|TRBJ2-7|few
ASSQWTSEQY
>TRBV28|TRBJ2-5|-
ASNEPGHRETQY
>TRBV3-1|TRBJ2-1|-
ASSALSSYNEQF
>TRBV2|TRBJ2-2|-
ASSFGTPPGELF
>TRBV6-1|TRBJ2-1|-
ASRRNEYNEQF
>TRBV28|TRBJ1-3|-
ASITSGNTIY
>TRBV18|TRBJ2-5|-
ASSPIRGPSGRQETQY
>TRBV29-1|TRBJ2-3|-
SVEADNGRGVTDTQY
>TRBV13|TRBJ2-1|-
ASSLRGSGSGNEQF
>TRBV12-3/TRBV12-4|TRBJ2-7|-
ASTWTSRGEQY
>TRBV3-1|TRBJ1-5|-
ASSQDVYGAAGYQPQH
>TRBV19|TRBJ1-2|-
ASSSRAPQPPFPGYT
>TRBV6-5|TRBJ1-2|once
ASSSGQGADGYT
>TRBV30|TRBJ1-4|-
AWRQGLGTNEKLF
>TRBV18|TRBJ2-2|-
ASSPVQREDTGELF
>TRBV20-1|TRBJ2-1|once
SATKITGFSYNEQF
>TRBV6-6|TRBJ1-2|-
ASSYSIRGNYGYT
>TRBV28|TRBJ2-2|-
ASSPIRGADGELF
>TRBV2|TRBJ2-2|-
ASRDKHSNTGELF
>TRBV7-6|TRBJ2-5|-
ASSLAVQETQY
>TRBV3-1|TRBJ1-1|-
ASSQGRWDTEAF
>TRBV3-1|TRBJ2-3|once
ASSQGGGSHTDTQY
>TRBV4-1|TRBJ1-4|-
ASSQDQGSTNEKLF
>TRBV2|TRBJ1-5|-
ASSAGRGWGPQH
>TRBV27|TRBJ2-3|-
ASSDALAGGPKDTQY
>TRBV19|TRBJ2-1|-
ASSTRLAGRDEQF
>TRBV7-2|TRBJ2-5|-
ASSLDGRTQY
>TRBV6-1|TRBJ2-6|-
ASGGFSGTHLSGANVLT
>TRBV11-2|TRBJ2-1|few
ASSLGTSGSYNEQF
>TRBV6-2/TRBV6-3|TRBJ2-1|-
ASSSYGAGQGISYNEQF